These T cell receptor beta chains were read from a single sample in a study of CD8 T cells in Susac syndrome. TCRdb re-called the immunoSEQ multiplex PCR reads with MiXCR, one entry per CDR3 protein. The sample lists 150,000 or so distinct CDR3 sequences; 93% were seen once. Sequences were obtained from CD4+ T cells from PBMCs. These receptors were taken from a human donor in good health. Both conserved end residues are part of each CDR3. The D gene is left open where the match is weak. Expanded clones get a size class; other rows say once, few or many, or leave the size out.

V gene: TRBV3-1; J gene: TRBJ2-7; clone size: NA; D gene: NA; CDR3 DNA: TGTGCCAGCAGCCAAGAAGTGTACTACGAGCAGTACTTC; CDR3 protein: CASSQEVYYEQYF
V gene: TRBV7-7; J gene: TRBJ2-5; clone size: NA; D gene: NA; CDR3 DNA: TGTGCCAGCAGCCTAGGACACGTCCAAGAGACCCAGTACTTC; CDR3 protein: CASSLGHVQETQYF
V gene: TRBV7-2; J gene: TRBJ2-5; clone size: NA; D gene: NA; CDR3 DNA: TGTGCCAGCAGCTTAGTTGGCTCGGAGACCCAGTACTTC; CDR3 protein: CASSLVGSETQYF
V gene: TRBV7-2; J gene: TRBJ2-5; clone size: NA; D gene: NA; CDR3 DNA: TGTGCCAGCAGCTTCGGCGGGACAAGGCAAGAGACCCAGTACTTC; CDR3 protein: CASSFGGTRQETQYF
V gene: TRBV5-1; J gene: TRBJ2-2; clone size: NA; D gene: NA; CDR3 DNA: TGCGCCAGCAGCTTGGGGCAGAGCACCGGGGAGCTGTTTTTT; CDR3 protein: CASSLGQSTGELFF
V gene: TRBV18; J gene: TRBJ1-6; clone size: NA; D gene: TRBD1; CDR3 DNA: TGTGCCAGCTCACCACCGGCGACAGGGGGCAGATCACCCCTCCACTTT; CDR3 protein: CASSPPATGGRSPLHF
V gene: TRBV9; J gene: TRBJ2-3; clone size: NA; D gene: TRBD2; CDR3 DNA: TGTGCCAGCAACATAGGGACTAGCGGACCGGATACGCAGTATTTT; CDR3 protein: CASNIGTSGPDTQYF
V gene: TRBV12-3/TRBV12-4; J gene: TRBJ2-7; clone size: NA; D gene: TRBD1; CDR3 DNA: TGTGCCAGCAGGGACAGGGCCTCCTACGAGCAGTACTTC; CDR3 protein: CASRDRASYEQYF
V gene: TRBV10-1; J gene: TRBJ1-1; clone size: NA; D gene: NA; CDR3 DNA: TGCGCCAGCAGTGAAGAGACAGTCCTTCTGAACACTGAAGCTTTCTTT; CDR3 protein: CASSEETVLLNTEAFF
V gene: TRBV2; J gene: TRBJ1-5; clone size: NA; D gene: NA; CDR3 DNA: TGTGCCAGCAGTATACAGGGAGATCAGCCCCAGCATTTT; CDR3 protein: CASSIQGDQPQHF
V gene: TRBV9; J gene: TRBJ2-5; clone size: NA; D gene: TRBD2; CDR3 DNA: TGTGCCAGCAGCCCAGGACTAGCGAGCGAGACCCAGTACTTC; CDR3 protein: CASSPGLASETQYF
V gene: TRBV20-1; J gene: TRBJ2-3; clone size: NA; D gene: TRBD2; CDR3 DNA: TGCAGTGCCCCGCAGACGGGGGAGGGGCACACAGATACGCAGTATTTT; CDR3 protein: CSAPQTGEGHTDTQYF
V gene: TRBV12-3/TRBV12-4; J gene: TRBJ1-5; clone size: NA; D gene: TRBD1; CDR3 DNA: TGTGCCAGCAGTTTGTTACAGGGGGCCCGACAGCCCCAGCATTTT; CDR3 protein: CASSLLQGARQPQHF
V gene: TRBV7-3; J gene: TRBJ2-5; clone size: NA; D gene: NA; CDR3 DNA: TGTGCCAGCAGCCCGGGGTCCAGGGAGGAGACCCAGTACTTC; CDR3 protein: CASSPGSREETQYF
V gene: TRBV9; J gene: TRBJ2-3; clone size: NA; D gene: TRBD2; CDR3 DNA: TGTGCCAGCAGCGTTTTTAGCGGGGGGACGCAGTATTTT; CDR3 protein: CASSVFSGGTQYF
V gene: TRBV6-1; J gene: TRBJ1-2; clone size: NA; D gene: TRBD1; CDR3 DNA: TGTGCCAGCAGTGAAGCTACAGGACAGGGCTATGGCTACACCTTC; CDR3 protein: CASSEATGQGYGYTF
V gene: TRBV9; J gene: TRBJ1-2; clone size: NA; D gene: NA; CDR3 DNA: TGTGCCAGCAGCCCCCGGACATCCGGCTATGGCTACACCTTC; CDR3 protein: CASSPRTSGYGYTF
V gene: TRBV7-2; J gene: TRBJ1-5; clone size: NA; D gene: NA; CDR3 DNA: TGTGCCAGCAGCTCCACGACAGCAAGCAATCAGCCCCAGCATTTT; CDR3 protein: CASSSTTASNQPQHF
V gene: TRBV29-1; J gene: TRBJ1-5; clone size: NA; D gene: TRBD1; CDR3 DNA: TGCAGCGTTGGGACAGGGGGATATAGCAATCAGCCCCAGCATTTT; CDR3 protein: CSVGTGGYSNQPQHF
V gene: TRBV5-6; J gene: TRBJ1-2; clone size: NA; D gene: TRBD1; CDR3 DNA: TGTGCCAGCAGCTTGGCCAACAGGGGCAGCTATGGCTACACCTTC; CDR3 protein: CASSLANRGSYGYTF
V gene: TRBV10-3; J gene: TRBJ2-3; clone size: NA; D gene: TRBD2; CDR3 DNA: TGTGCCATCAGTGAGTCGGAGTCTAGCGGGGGGATAGATACGCAGTATTTT; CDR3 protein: CAISESESSGGIDTQYF
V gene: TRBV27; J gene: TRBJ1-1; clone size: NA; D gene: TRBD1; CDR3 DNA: TGTGCCAGCAGTCTATCCGCTTGGACAGGCGAAGCTTTCTTT; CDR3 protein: CASSLSAWTGEAFF
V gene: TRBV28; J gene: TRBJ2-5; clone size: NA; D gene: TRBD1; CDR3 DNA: TGTGCCAGCAGTTCAACAGGGGTTGGGACCCAGTACTTC; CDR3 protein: CASSSTGVGTQYF
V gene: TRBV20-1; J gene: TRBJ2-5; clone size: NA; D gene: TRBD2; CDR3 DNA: TGCAGTGCTAGCGGGGGGGGAGCGGAGACCCAGTACTTC; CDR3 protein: CSASGGGAETQYF
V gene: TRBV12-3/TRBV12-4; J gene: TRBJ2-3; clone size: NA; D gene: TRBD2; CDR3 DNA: TGTGCCAGCAGTTTACCCCCCGCTAGCGGGGGTACAGATACGCAGTATTTT; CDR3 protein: CASSLPPASGGTDTQYF
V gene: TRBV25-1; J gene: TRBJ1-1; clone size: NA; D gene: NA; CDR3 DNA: TGTGCCAGCAGCCGAGGGAGGGGAGTTGAAGCTTTCTTT; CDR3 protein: CASSRGRGVEAFF
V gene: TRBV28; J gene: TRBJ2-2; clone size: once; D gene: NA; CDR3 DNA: TGTGCCAGCCGTCGTACAGTGGGTCGGGTGCTGTTTTTT; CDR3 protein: CASRRTVGRVLFF
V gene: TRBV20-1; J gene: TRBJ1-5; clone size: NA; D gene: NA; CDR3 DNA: TGCAGTGCCACCGACAATAATCAGCCCCAGCATTTT; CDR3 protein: CSATDNNQPQHF
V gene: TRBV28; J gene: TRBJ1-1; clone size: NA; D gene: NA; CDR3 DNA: TGTGCCAGCATCTCAAACTGGAATGAAGCTTTCTTT; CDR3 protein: CASISNWNEAFF
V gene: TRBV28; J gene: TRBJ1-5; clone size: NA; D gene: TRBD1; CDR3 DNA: TGTGCCAGCAGGCAGGGGGCCAGCAATCAGCCCCAGCATTTT; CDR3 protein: CASRQGASNQPQHF
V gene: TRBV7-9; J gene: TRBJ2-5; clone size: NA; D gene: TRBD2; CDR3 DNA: TGTGCCAGCAGCCGACTAGCGGGGGGTCAAGAGACCCAGTACTTC; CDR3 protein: CASSRLAGGQETQYF